Listed here is a single T cell receptor (beta chain). Its target is not known. Other nucleotide sequences from this sample produce the same CDR3. The source of the sample is a study of shared clonotypes between healthy human individuals. Study details: Plates per donor: three CD4 naive, three CD4 memory, two CD8 naive, one CD8 memory. Study results and caveats: Sharing across a few donors was seen in around 5% of naive CD4 clonotypes. Compared with clonotypes that all four donors shared, non-shared clonotypes had lower generation probabilities.

Assay: immunoSEQ multiplex PCR; the TCRdb copy retains only in-frame clones and omits some. The top ten hold about 1.8% of the sample, which has 600,000 to 700,000 clones, around 78% seen once. Germline loops: CDR1 KGHSH, CDR2 LQKENI. Trimming stripped 0 bases from V and 0 bases from J, with 9 bases between. This CDR3 contains 16 residues. The rearrangement uses TRBV18 and TRBJ1-3; D is perhaps TRBD1 (5 bases). The TCR comes from a young woman in good health. The sequencing input was memory CD4+ T cells sorted from blood. The subset is: CD45RA-negative fraction. CDR3 in amino acids: CASSPPGRNSGNTIYF. The CDR3 DNA sequence: TGTGCCAGCTCACCACCGGGACGCAACTCTGGAAACACCATATATTTT.